These T cell receptor beta chains were read from a single sample in a study of blood T cell repertoires in COVID-19. Libraries were prepared by immunoSEQ multiplex PCR; TCRdb keeps only in-frame clonotypes and omits some of them. This sample has under 350,000 clones, with roughly 85% found just once. Specimen: peripheral blood. These receptors were taken from a human donor in a cohort sampled during active COVID-19. CDR3s include the opening cysteine and the closing phenylalanine or tryptophan. A D gene is named only where the DNA matches it firmly. Clone size is not always given. Where it is, it says once, few, many or a class for expanded clones.

j_call	v_call	d_call	clone_size	cdr3_nt	cdr3_aa
TRBJ1-4	TRBV5-1	TRBD1	.	TGCGCCAGCAGCCCCGGGACAGCGGAGGGGAATGAAAAACTGTTTTTT	CASSPGTAEGNEKLFF
TRBJ2-7	TRBV6-2/TRBV6-3	.	few	TGTGCCAGCAGTTATGAACAGGGCCCCTACGAGCAGTACTTC	CASSYEQGPYEQYF
TRBJ1-4	TRBV4-2	.	.	TGTGCCAGCAGCCAGAGGAGACAGTCAACTAATGAAAAACTGTTTTTT	CASSQRRQSTNEKLFF
TRBJ1-2	TRBV7-2	.	.	TGTGCCAGGGCCCCGGGGGGAGGCTATGGCTACACCTTC	CARAPGGGYGYTF
TRBJ1-2	TRBV18	.	.	TGTGCCAGCTCACCACCGTACAGGGAGGGGGCTAACTATGGCTACACCTTC	CASSPPYREGANYGYTF
TRBJ1-4	TRBV18	.	.	TGTGCCAGCTCACAACAAGTCCTTAATGAAAAACTGTTTTTT	CASSQQVLNEKLFF
TRBJ1-2	TRBV3-1/TRBV3-2	.	.	TGTGCCAGCGGGCCCCAAAGGCCATCTGGCTACACCTTC	CASGPQRPSGYTF
TRBJ2-7	TRBV5-6	TRBD1	once	TGTGCCAGCAGCTTGGCCCACAAGGACAGGCGGAGTACCTACTTC	CASSLAHKDRRSTYF
TRBJ1-5	TRBV7-2	.	.	TGTGCCAGCAGCTTACCGGCGGGGGTTGGCAATCAGCCCCAGCATTTT	CASSLPAGVGNQPQHF
TRBJ2-4	TRBV24-1	.	.	TGTGCCACCAGTGATGAACAGGGTGGCAAAAACATTCAGTACTTC	CATSDEQGGKNIQYF
TRBJ1-6	TRBV2	.	many	TGTGCCAGCAGTGTAGAGGGTAGGAATTCACCCCTCCACTTT	CASSVEGRNSPLHF
TRBJ1-5	TRBV19	.	.	TGTGCCAGTAGCTACTCGGGGAGCAATCAGCCCCAGCATTTT	CASSYSGSNQPQHF
TRBJ1-4	TRBV6-5	TRBD1	.	TGTGCCAGCAGTCATATGCCCCGGGACAGGGAGTTTTTT	CASSHMPRDREFF
TRBJ2-1	TRBV5-1	.	.	TGCGCCAGCAGCCTACAGGACGGAGGGGAGAATGAGCAGTTCTTC	CASSLQDGGENEQFF
TRBJ2-7	TRBV2	TRBD2	.	TGTGCCAGCAGTGTGGGACTAGCGGGCTACGAGCAGTACTTC	CASSVGLAGYEQYF
TRBJ2-2	TRBV18	.	.	TGTGCCAGCTCACCACCGCAGACCGGGGAGCTGTTTTTT	CASSPPQTGELFF
TRBJ1-3	TRBV27	TRBD1	many	TGTGCCAGCAAACGGGACAGGGGAGAAGTTAACACCATATATTTT	CASKRDRGEVNTIYF
TRBJ2-7	TRBV4-2	TRBD2	.	TGTGCCAGCAGCCAAGAGGGCGGGGGGCGCTTCTACGAGCAGTACTTC	CASSQEGGGRFYEQYF
TRBJ1-3	TRBV6-5	.	.	TGTGCCAGCAGTTACTCGATACGCGGGTCTGGAAACACCATATATTTT	CASSYSIRGSGNTIYF
TRBJ2-2	TRBV2	TRBD2	once	TGTGCCAGCAGTGAAGCGGCTAGCGGGAGTATCAACACCGGGGAGCTGTTTTTT	CASSEAASGSINTGELFF
TRBJ2-1	TRBV5-6	TRBD2	.	TGTGCCAGCAGTCGACTAGCGGGGGAGCAGTTCTTC	CASSRLAGEQFF
TRBJ2-7	TRBV3-1/TRBV3-2	.	.	TGTGCCAGCAGCCAAGTAGGGAGTCTCACCTACGAGCAGTACTTC	CASSQVGSLTYEQYF
TRBJ2-1	TRBV5-1	.	.	TGCGCCAGCAGCTTGGCAGGGGACGCGAATGAGCAGTTCTTC	CASSLAGDANEQFF
TRBJ2-1	TRBV24-1	TRBD1	.	TGTGCCACCAGTGATTCCGGACAGGGGGATGTCAATGAGCAGTTCTTC	CATSDSGQGDVNEQFF
TRBJ1-4	TRBV12-5	.	.	TGTGCTAGTGGCCGGGACACCCGGTGGGAACTGTTTTTT	CASGRDTRWELFF
TRBJ1-1	TRBV7-8	TRBD1	.	TGTGCCAGCAGCTTAAGGGCAGGGGGAAGTAACACTGAAGCTTTCTTT	CASSLRAGGSNTEAFF